This T cell receptor beta chain was captured in a study of post-analysis software for immune sequencing data. Study-wide context: The disease courses spanned relapsing-remitting, secondary progressive and progressive-relapsing forms of multiple sclerosis. Regarding the study as a whole: Controls significantly exceeded multiple sclerosis patients in normalized Chao1 diversity.

Incorporated into the TCR beta cDNA libraries were unique molecular identifiers, which served to reduce PCR and sequencing biases. TCRdb redid the calling of the PCR reads with MiXCR, one entry per CDR3 protein. The sample has 450,000 to 650,000 distinct CDR3 sequences, around 40% seen once. With respect to this clonotype: Antigen unknown.

This receptor was obtained from a girl between 10 and 17 years old with multiple sclerosis. Sequencing was done on a sample of blood.

This chain's CDR3 is CASSAGDSPDTQYF. DNA of the CDR3: TGCGCCAGCAGCGCCGGGGACAGCCCAGATACGCAGTATTTT. The rearrangement uses TRBV5-1 and TRBJ2-3; the match to TRBD1 covers 7 bases. Trimming at V came to 4 bases and at J to 4 bases, leaving 6 bases not matched to a gene. The V gene's germline CDR1 is SGHRS and CDR2 YFSETQ. This CDR3 spans 14 amino acids.